A single sample is the source of the 5 T cell receptor beta chains below, sequenced in a study of T cells in localized non-small cell lung cancer. The data were produced by immunoSEQ multiplex PCR, yet TCRdb's version contains in-frame clones alone and is incomplete. The sample has 6,400 or so clones; about 47% are singletons. Specimen: lung tumor tissue, collected before any cancer treatment. The receptors originated from a man aged 40 to 75 with stage III lung adenocarcinoma.

CDR3 nucleotide sequence: TGTGCCAGTAGTATAGCCCTTTTGGACCCCCAGCATTTT. Amino acids: CASSIALLDPQHF. This chain links TRBV19 with TRBJ1-5; D unresolved. Germline lookup yields CDR1 LNHDA and CDR2 SQIVND (reference sequence). CDR3 length: 13 residues. V was trimmed by 1 base and J by 10 bases, leaving 11 bases between them.

This clone is medium-sized by share. The V and J genes are TRBV29-1 and TRBJ1-2; weak D call: TRBD1 (6 bases). The V end lost 6 bases, the J end lost 1 base, and 15 bases lay between the germline ends. The CDR3 is 14 residues long. Per germline, CDR1 SQVTM and CDR2 ANQGSEA. Written as DNA, the CDR3 is TGCAGCGTCTCATCCGGGACACTTAACTATGGCTACACCTTC. Its protein is CSVSSGTLNYGYTF.

V and J are TRBV9 and TRBJ2-2; possible D gene TRBD2, 5 bases. CDR3 length equals 16 residues. V lost 0 bases and J 2 bases, leaving 11 bases between the germline ends. The germline CDR1 and CDR2 sequences are SGDLS and YYNGEE. The CDR3, as DNA: TGTGCCAGCAGCGTAGTCCCAGCGGAAAACACCGGGGAGCTGTTTTTT. Its protein product is CASSVVPAENTGELFF.

The chain has TRBV28 and TRBJ1-2; D is uncertain. The germline V and J ends were trimmed by 4 bases and 4 bases, with 16 bases remaining between them. CDR3 length: 15 amino acids. Germline CDR1 reads MDHEN; CDR2 reads SYDVKM. This CDR3 reads CASSSKPGLLYGYTF. The CDR3 DNA reads as TGTGCCAGCAGTTCTAAGCCCGGACTCCTCTATGGCTACACCTTC.

This chain joins TRBV12-5 and TRBJ1-5, with a weak D call TRBD1 (5 bases). CDR1 and CDR2 (germline): LGHNT, FRNRAP. This CDR3 is built from 16 residues. V was clipped by 5 bases and J by 2 bases, with 16 bases between them. For the CDR3, the DNA is TGTGCTAGTGGTCCCGACGGCTTGGGGGGCAATCAGCCCCAGCATTTT. This translates into CASGPDGLGGNQPQHF.